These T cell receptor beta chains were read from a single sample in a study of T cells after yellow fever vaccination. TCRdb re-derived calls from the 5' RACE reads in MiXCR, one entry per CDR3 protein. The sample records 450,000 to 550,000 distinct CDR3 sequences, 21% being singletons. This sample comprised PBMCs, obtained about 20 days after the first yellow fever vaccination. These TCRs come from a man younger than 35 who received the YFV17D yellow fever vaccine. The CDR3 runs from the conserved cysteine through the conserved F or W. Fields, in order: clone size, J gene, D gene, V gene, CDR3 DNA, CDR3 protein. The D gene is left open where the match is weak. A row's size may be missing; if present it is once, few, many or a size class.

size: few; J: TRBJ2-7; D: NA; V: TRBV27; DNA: TGTGCCAGCAGTTCCCCGGGCACCCCCTACGAGCAGTACTTC; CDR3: CASSSPGTPYEQYF
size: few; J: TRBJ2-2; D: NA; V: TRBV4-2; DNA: TGTGCCAGCAGCCAATACGGGGGGAACACCGGGGAGCTGTTTTTT; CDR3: CASSQYGGNTGELFF
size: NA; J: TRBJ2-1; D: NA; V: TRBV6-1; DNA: TGTGCCAGCAGCCCTTTCTACAATGAGCAGTTCTTC; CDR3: CASSPFYNEQFF
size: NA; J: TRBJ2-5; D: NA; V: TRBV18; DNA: TGTGCCAGCTCACCAACCAGTCAAGAGACCCAGTACTTC; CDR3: CASSPTSQETQYF
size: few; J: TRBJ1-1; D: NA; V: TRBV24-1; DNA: TGTGCCACCAGTGACTATACCACAGGGGAAGCTTTCTTT; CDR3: CATSDYTTGEAFF
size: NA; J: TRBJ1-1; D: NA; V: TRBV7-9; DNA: TGTGCCAGCAGCTCCGCGGGGGAAAAAGCTTTCTTT; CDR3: CASSSAGEKAFF
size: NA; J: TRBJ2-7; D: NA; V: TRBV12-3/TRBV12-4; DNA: TGTGCCAGCAGCCCCCTCGGGGACGAGCAGTACTTC; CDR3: CASSPLGDEQYF
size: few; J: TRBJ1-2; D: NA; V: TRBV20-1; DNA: TGCAGTGCCGCGCAGGGAAACTATGGCTACACCTTC; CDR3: CSAAQGNYGYTF
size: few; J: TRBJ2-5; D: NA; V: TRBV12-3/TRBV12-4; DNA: TGTGCCAGCAGTTTCCTAGGACGAGAGACCCAGTACTTC; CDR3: CASSFLGRETQYF
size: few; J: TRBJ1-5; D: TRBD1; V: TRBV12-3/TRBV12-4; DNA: TGTGCCAGCAGCAGACAGGGGACGGAGCCCCAGCATTTT; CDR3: CASSRQGTEPQHF
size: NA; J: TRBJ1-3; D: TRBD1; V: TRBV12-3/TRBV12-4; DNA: TGTGCCAGCAGTACCGGGACAGGGGGCCCTGGAAACACCATATATTTT; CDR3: CASSTGTGGPGNTIYF
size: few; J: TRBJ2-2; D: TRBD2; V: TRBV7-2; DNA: TGTGCCAGCAACCTAGCGGGGGGGGCCGGGGAGCTGTTTTTT; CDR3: CASNLAGGAGELFF
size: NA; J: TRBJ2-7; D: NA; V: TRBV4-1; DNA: TGCGCCAGCAGCCAAGGGGGGCGGGGGTCGGACTACGAGCAGTACTTC; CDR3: CASSQGGRGSDYEQYF
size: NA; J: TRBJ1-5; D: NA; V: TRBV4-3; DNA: TGCGCCAGCAGCCAAGAAAGGTCAGGTAATCAGCCCCAGCATTTT; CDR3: CASSQERSGNQPQHF
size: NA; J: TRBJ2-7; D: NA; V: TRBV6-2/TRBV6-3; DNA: TGTGCCAGCAGGGGGTCGGCGGGCTACGAGCAGTACTTC; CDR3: CASRGSAGYEQYF
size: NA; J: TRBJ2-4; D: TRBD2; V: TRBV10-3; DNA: TGTGCCACTAATAGCGGGGGTTATAAAAACATTCAGTACTTC; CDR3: CATNSGGYKNIQYF
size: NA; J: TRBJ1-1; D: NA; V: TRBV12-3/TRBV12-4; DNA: TGTGCCAGCAGTTTATTAGAGATGAACACTGAAGCTTTCTTT; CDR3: CASSLLEMNTEAFF
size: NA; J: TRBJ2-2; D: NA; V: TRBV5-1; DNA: TGCGCCAGCACCACGGGACAGAACACCGGGGAGCTGTTTTTT; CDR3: CASTTGQNTGELFF
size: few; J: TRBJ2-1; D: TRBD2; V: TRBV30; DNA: TGTGCCGTAAAGGGACTAGCGGGTTACAATGAGCAGTTCTTC; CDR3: CAVKGLAGYNEQFF
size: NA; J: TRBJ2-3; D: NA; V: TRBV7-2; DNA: TGTGCCAGCAGCTTAGGGAACGGGGTAGAGGGCACAGATACGCAGTATTTT; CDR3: CASSLGNGVEGTDTQYF
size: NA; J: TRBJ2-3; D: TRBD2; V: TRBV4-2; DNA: TGTGCCAGCAGCCCGGGACTAGCTCTGGGGGGGACAGATACGCAGTATTTT; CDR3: CASSPGLALGGTDTQYF
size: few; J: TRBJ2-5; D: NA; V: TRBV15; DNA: TGTGCCACCAGCAGAGATTGGAGGGAGACCCAGTACTTC; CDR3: CATSRDWRETQYF
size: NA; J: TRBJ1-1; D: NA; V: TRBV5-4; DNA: TGTGCCAGCACCCCAAGGACAGACATGAACACTGAAGCTTTCTTT; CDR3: CASTPRTDMNTEAFF
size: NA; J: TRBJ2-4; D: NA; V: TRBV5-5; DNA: TGTGCCAGCAGCGCTGGGGACTTTCCGATTCGGTACTTC; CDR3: CASSAGDFPIRYF
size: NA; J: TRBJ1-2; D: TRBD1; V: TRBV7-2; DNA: TGTGCCAGCAGCTTATGGGGACAGGGAGGTGGCTACACCTTC; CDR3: CASSLWGQGGGYTF
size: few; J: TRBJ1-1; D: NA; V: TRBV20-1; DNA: TGCAGTGCTAGAGAGACAGGCTATAGCACTGAAGCTTTCTTT; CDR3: CSARETGYSTEAFF
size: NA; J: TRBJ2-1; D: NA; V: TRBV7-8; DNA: TGTGCCAGCAGCGGGGGCAGGGGGGATGAGCAGTTCTTC; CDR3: CASSGGRGDEQFF
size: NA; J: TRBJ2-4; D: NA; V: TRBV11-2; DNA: TGTGCCAGCAGCTCCCGGGACATCTCAGCCAAAAACATTCAGTACTTC; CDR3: CASSSRDISAKNIQYF
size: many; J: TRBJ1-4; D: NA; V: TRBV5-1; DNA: TGCGCCAGCAGCTATCAAACCGGCCAACCGGGGGAAAAACTGTTTTTT; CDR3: CASSYQTGQPGEKLFF
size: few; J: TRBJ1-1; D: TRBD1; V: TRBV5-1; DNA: TGCGCCAGCAGCGCCCCAGGGGGCTTTGAAGCTTTCTTT; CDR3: CASSAPGGFEAFF
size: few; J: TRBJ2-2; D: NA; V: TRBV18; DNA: TGTGCCAGCTCCTCCGGAACGGGGTCCACCGGGGAGCTGTTTTTT; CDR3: CASSSGTGSTGELFF
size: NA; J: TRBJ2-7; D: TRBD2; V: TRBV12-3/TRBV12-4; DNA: TGTGCCAGCAGTGGGGACGGGAGCGGGGGCTACGAGCAGTACTTC; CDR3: CASSGDGSGGYEQYF
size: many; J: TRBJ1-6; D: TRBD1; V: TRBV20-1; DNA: TGCAGTGCGTGGACAGGGGCCGAGAGTTCACCCCTCCACTTT; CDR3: CSAWTGAESSPLHF
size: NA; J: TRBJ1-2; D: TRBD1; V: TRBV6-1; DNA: TGTGCCAGCAGTGACAGCGGGACAGCCTATGGCTACACCTTC; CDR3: CASSDSGTAYGYTF
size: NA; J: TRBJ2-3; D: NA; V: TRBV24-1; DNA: TGTGCCACCAGTGTGACCTCAGATACGCAGTATTTT; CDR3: CATSVTSDTQYF
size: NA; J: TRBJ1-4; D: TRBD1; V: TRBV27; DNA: TGTGCCAGCAGTTTAGGGGGGACAGGGTCGGCACTGTTTTTT; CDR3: CASSLGGTGSALFF
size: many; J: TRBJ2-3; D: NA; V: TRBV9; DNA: TGTGCCAGCAGCGTAGTAGGAACGCAGTATTTT; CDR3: CASSVVGTQYF
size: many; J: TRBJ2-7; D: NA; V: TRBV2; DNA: TGTGCCAGCAGCGCGGGACCGTGGGGTTCCTACGAGCAGTACTTC; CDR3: CASSAGPWGSYEQYF
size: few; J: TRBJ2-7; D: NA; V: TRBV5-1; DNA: TGCGCCAGCAGCGAGCCCTACCCGGATTTGGGGAGGTACGAGCAGTACTTC; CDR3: CASSEPYPDLGRYEQYF
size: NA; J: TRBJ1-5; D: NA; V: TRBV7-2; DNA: TGTGCCAGCAGCACGGGCACAGGGTTATGGCATCAGCCCCAGCATTTT; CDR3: CASSTGTGLWHQPQHF
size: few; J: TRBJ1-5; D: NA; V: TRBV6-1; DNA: TGTGCCAGCAGTATCAACTCGGATCAGCCCCAGCATTTT; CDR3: CASSINSDQPQHF
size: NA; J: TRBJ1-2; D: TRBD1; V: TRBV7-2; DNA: TGTGCCAGCAGCGCAGGGACAGGGCGCGGCTACACCTTC; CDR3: CASSAGTGRGYTF
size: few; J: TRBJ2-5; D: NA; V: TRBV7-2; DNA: TGTGCCAGCAGCTTCAGCGACAGCCGGGAGACCCAGTACTTC; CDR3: CASSFSDSRETQYF
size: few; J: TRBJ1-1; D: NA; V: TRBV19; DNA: TGTGCCAGTACGTCAGGGTCCCAAGCTTTCTTT; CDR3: CASTSGSQAFF
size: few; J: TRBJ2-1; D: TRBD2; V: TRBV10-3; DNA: TGTGCCATCAGTGAGTTTAGCGGGGGGTCCTCCTACAATGAGCAGTTCTTC; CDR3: CAISEFSGGSSYNEQFF